This TCR beta chain stems from a study of blood T cell repertoires in COVID-19. This CDR3 has 15 amino acids. From germline, CDR1 is SGHAT and CDR2 FQNNGV. The ends lost 3 bases at V and 3 bases at J; junction bases unmatched: 3. The method was immunoSEQ multiplex PCR; TCRdb's version includes in-frame clones alone and lacks a portion of them. Of about 180,000 clones listed, roughly three quarters are singletons. The sequence was collected from a woman aged 80 or older with COVID-19, enrolled during active disease. V is TRBV11-2 and J is TRBJ2-1, with 9 positions matching TRBD1. The sequencing sample was made of peripheral blood. DNA for the CDR3: TGTGCCAGCAGCTTCCAGACAGGGGGCTACAATGAGCAGTTCTTC. Amino acids: CASSFQTGGYNEQFF.